Shown below are 21 T cell receptor beta chains from a single sample sequenced in a study of PD-L1 blockade in urothelial cancer. The assay was immunoSEQ multiplex PCR, and TCRdb's table has in-frame clones only and misses some. The table has just under 30,000 clones, 87% seen once. Sequencing was performed on PBMCs, taken around atezolizumab (anti-PD-L1) treatment. The receptors shown here come from a man aged 45-65 years with urothelial cancer.

V gene TRBV7-9 combines with J gene TRBJ2-7, with TRBD2 matching over 8 bases. V trimming: 2 bases; J trimming: 4 bases; junction bases outside the gene matches: 10. CDR1 SEHNR and CDR2 FQNEAQ come from the germline V gene (reference sequence). This CDR3 region has 16 residues. The CDR3 DNA is TGTGCCAGCAGCTTATTGCGCCCGGGAGGGCGGTACGAGCAGTACTTC. It translates to CASSLLRPGGRYEQYF.

J is TRBJ2-5 and V is TRBV7-9, with TRBD2 as a possible D gene (6 bases). The CDR3 extends over 14 amino acids. Trimming removed 1 base at V and 5 bases at J, with 11 bases between. CDR1 and CDR2 from the germline V gene are SEHNR and FQNEAQ (reference sequence). The CDR3 reads CASSLVGGEETQYF. In nucleotides, the CDR3 is TGTGCCAGCAGCTTAGTGGGGGGAGAGGAGACCCAGTACTTC.

This chain links TRBV11-2 with TRBJ1-1; TRBD1 matches at 12 bases. The CDR3 is 16 residues long. CDR1 is SGHAT, CDR2 FQNNGV, per germline. The J segment lost 10 bases and the V segment lost 1 base, leaving 10 bases of the junction unmatched. CDR3 DNA sequence: TGTGCCAGCAGCTTAGGGGGGGGACAGGGGGCGACGGGAGCTTTCTTT. As protein: CASSLGGGQGATGAFF.

The chain couples TRBV7-6 to TRBJ2-7, with 7 bases aligning to TRBD1. The CDR3 is 14 amino acids. Trimming at V came to 4 bases and at J to 5 bases, leaving 8 bases not matched to a gene. CDR1 is SGHVS and CDR2 is FNYEAQ in the germline V gene. In DNA form, the CDR3 reads TGTGCCAGCAGCTCCCTGACGACAGGGAACGAGCAGTACTTC. It specifies CASSSLTTGNEQYF.

This clone was seen once. The J gene is TRBJ1-2, the V gene TRBV10-2, with 10 positions matching TRBD1. This CDR3 comprises 13 residues. CDR1 and CDR2 (germline): WSHSY, SAAADI. V was pared by 2 bases and J by 7 bases, with 1 base of the junction left unmatched. CDR3 nucleotide sequence: TGCGCCAGCAGTGAGGGGACAGGGGTTGGCTACACCTTC. It translates to CASSEGTGVGYTF.

The V call is TRBV7-2, the J call TRBJ2-7; the D gene is possibly TRBD2 (6 bases). Germline V lookup: CDR1 SGHTA, CDR2 FQGNSA. Trimming removed 5 bases at V and 7 bases at J, with 18 bases between. CDR3 length equals 14 residues. The CDR3 reads CASSPRPGRYEQYF. For the CDR3, the DNA is TGTGCCAGCAGCCCACGCCCGGGGAGGTATGAGCAGTACTTC.

The chain uses TRBV30 and TRBJ2-7; 9 nucleotides line up with TRBD1. Germline CDR1 reads GTSNPN; CDR2 reads SVGIG (reference sequence). The CDR3 contains 17 residues. Trimming removed 1 base from V and 2 bases from J; junction bases left unmatched: 12. The CDR3 DNA follows: TGTGCCTGGAGTGCGGGACAGGGTTCAAGAGGCCCCTACGAGCAGTACTTC. The encoded protein is CAWSAGQGSRGPYEQYF.

This sequence joins TRBV27 and TRBJ1-5; D possibly corresponds to TRBD1 (6 bases). Trimming removed 4 bases from V and 4 bases from J, with 20 bases in between. The CDR3 sequence is 17 residues long. Germline lookup yields CDR1 MNHEY and CDR2 SMNVEV (reference sequence). CDR3 coding DNA: TGTGCCAGCAGTTCAAGGGGTACGAGGGGGTTTAATCAGCCCCAGCATTTT. Its protein is CASSSRGTRGFNQPQHF.

The J gene is TRBJ1-2, the V gene TRBV28, with 9 nucleotides matching TRBD1. The germline V gene encodes CDR1 MDHEN and CDR2 SYDVKM. The CDR3 loop spans 13 amino acids. Trimming at V came to 5 bases and at J to 4 bases, leaving 2 bases not matched to a gene. The CDR3 protein is CASSLTGGYGYTF. Written as DNA, the CDR3 is TGTGCCAGCAGTCTGACAGGGGGCTATGGCTACACCTTC.

Here the CDR3 DNA reads TGTGCCAGCAGTTACGTTGCGGCGAACACCGGGGAGCTGTTTTTT. It encodes CASSYVAANTGELFF. The chain uses TRBV6-5 and TRBJ2-2; D call uncertain. The CDR3 is 15 residues long. In germline, CDR1 is MNHEY, CDR2 SVGAGI. V was clipped by 2 bases and J by 0 bases, with 7 bases between them.

The genes are TRBV28 and TRBJ1-5; maybe TRBD1 (5 bases). Germline CDR1 is MDHEN and CDR2 is SYDVKM. This CDR3 is 15 amino acids long. The V end lost 5 bases, the J end lost 2 bases, and 13 bases lay between the germline ends. This CDR3 reads CASSLLRGRNQPQHF. CDR3 coding DNA: TGTGCCAGCAGTCTGTTAAGGGGTCGCAATCAGCCCCAGCATTTT. The full variable domain, rest sourced from reference TRBV28 and TRBJ1-5, is DVKVTQSSRYLVKRTGEKVFLECVQDMDHENMFWYRQDPGLGLRLIYFSYDVKMKEKGDIPEGYSVSREKKERFSLILESASTNQTSMYLCASSLLRGRNQPQHFGDGTRLSIL.

The rearrangement uses TRBV9 and TRBJ2-5, with D possibly TRBD2 on 6 matching bases. Per germline, CDR1 SGDLS and CDR2 YYNGEE. This CDR3 contains 17 residues. Between the trimmed V and J ends, which lost 2 bases and 4 bases, there was a span of 21 bases. The CDR3 DNA reads as TGTGCCAGCAGCGTTTTTCGTGAGACTAGGGGTCCAGAGACCCAGTACTTC. It codes for CASSVFRETRGPETQYF.

The CDR3 coding sequence is TGTGCCATGGGACAGAGCTCCTACGAGCAGTACTTC. The encoded protein is CAMGQSSYEQYF. The gene calls are TRBV10-3 and TRBJ2-7; 7 bases are a match to TRBD1. V lost 9 bases to trimming and J lost 0 bases; unmatched junction nucleotides: 2. The CDR3 is 12 residues long. Germline loops: CDR1 ENHRY, CDR2 SYGVKD.

The chain has TRBV12-5 and TRBJ2-1; 11 bases agree with TRBD2. CDR1 is LGHNT, CDR2 FRNRAP, per germline. The V segment lost 6 bases and the J segment 6 bases; nucleotides outside the gene matches: 10. CDR3 size: 16 residues. This CDR3 reads CASGLLLAGVGNEQFF. For the CDR3, the DNA is TGTGCTAGTGGGCTGCTACTAGCGGGAGTTGGCAATGAGCAGTTCTTC.

The rearrangement uses TRBV28 and TRBJ1-5, with D unresolved. The germline V gene encodes CDR1 MDHEN and CDR2 SYDVKM. The ends were cut back, 1 base at V and 7 bases at J, with 11 bases in the middle. The CDR3 length is 14 residues. CDR3 sequence: CASSLSGYGQPQHF. CDR3 nucleotide sequence: TGTGCCAGCAGTTTATCGGGGTATGGGCAGCCCCAGCATTTT.

The chain links TRBV4-3 to TRBJ1-3, with D possibly matching TRBD1 (5 bases). V was trimmed by 0 bases and J by 4 bases, leaving 16 bases between them. In germline, CDR1 is LGHNA, CDR2 YSLEER. This CDR3 has 17 amino acids. CDR3 in amino acids: CASSQEWQGLAGNTIYF. CDR3 coding DNA: TGCGCCAGCAGCCAAGAATGGCAGGGACTTGCCGGAAACACCATATATTTT.

The rearrangement links TRBV28 to TRBJ2-2; TRBD2 matches 9 bases. The trim removed 2 bases at V and 6 bases at J, leaving 4 bases unmatched. The CDR3 has 15 amino acids. Germline V gives CDR1 MDHEN, CDR2 SYDVKM. Written as DNA, the CDR3 is TGTGCCAGCAGTTTAGCGGGGGGGGAGTCCGGGGAGCTGTTTTTT. Protein sequence: CASSLAGGESGELFF.

This clone was counted only a few times. This chain links TRBV19 with TRBJ1-2; D is undetermined. Trimming cost V 6 bases and J 8 bases, with 16 bases left between them. The CDR3 has 13 residues. Germline CDR1 is LNHDA and CDR2 is SQIVND (reference sequence). The CDR3 loop reads CASRTAGSDGYTF. CDR3 DNA sequence: TGTGCCAGTAGGACCGCGGGGTCAGACGGCTACACCTTC.

The genes are TRBV15 and TRBJ2-1; 12 positions match TRBD1. The germline gives CDR1 LNHNV, CDR2 YYDKDF (reference sequence). With V trimmed by 0 bases and J by 8 bases, 5 bases remained unmatched. The CDR3 contains 16 residues. For the CDR3, the DNA is TGTGCCACCAGCAGAGACCCGGGACAGGGGGCCGATGAGCAGTTCTTC. Its protein is CATSRDPGQGADEQFF.

This clone was detected once. The gene calls are TRBV10-1 and TRBJ2-1; 10 bases map to TRBD2. The CDR3 length is 15 residues. Germline-derived CDR1 and CDR2 are WNHNN and SYGVQD (reference sequence). Germline trimming cut 2 bases from V and 8 bases from J; bases unmatched to any gene: 6. CDR3 in DNA: TGCGCCAGCAGTGAGGAAGCTAGCGGGAGAGATGAGCAGTTCTTC. Amino acid sequence: CASSEEASGRDEQFF.

This clone has only one observation. The CDR3 DNA reads as TGTGCCAGCAGCAATGAACTCGCCCAGGCTAACTATGGCTACACCTTC. Translating gives CASSNELAQANYGYTF. The V and J genes are TRBV7-2 and TRBJ1-2; D is unclear. Germline CDR1 SGHTA, CDR2 FQGNSA. The CDR3 is made up of 16 amino acids. V lost 5 bases to trimming and J lost 0 bases, with 16 bases between them.